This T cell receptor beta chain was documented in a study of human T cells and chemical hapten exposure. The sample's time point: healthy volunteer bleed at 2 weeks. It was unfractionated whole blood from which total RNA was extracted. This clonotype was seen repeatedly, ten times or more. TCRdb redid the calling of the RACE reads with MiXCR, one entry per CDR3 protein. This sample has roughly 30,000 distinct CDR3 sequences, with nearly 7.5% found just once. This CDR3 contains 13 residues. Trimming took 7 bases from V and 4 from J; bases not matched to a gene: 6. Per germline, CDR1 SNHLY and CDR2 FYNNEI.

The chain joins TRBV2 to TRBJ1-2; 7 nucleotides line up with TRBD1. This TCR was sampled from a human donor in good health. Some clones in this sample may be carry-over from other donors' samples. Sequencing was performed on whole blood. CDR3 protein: CASIGTATYGYTF. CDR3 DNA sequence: TGTGCCAGCATTGGGACAGCCACCTATGGCTACACCTTC.